Each of the 7 T cell receptor beta chains below was sequenced from the same sample in a study of blood T cell repertoires in COVID-19. The method was immunoSEQ multiplex PCR; TCRdb's version includes in-frame clones alone and lacks a portion of them. The sample has 150,000 to 200,000 clones, 93% seen once. The sequencing sample was made of peripheral blood. These receptors came from a woman in her sixties with COVID-19, enrolled during active disease.

The rearrangement uses TRBV27 and TRBJ2-1; D remains ambiguous. The CDR3 is made up of 15 amino acids. Trimming removed 3 bases from V and 0 bases from J, with 9 bases in between. From germline, CDR1 is MNHEY and CDR2 SMNVEV (reference sequence). CDR3 sequence reads: CASSFEADSYNEQFF. The DNA for the CDR3 is TGTGCCAGCAGTTTTGAGGCCGACTCCTACAATGAGCAGTTCTTC.

This chain uses TRBV5-1 with TRBJ2-2, with 8 bases lining up with TRBD1. V was clipped by 4 bases and J by 4 bases; unmatched bases: 6. The CDR3 has 15 residues. The V gene's germline CDR1 is SGHRS and CDR2 YFSETQ. CDR3 DNA: TGCGCCAGCAGCCCAAATACAGGGGGCACCGGGGAGCTGTTTTTT. It codes for CASSPNTGGTGELFF.

This chain connects TRBV10-1 to TRBJ2-7, with TRBD2 matching 15 bases. The germline V gene encodes CDR1 WNHNN and CDR2 SYGVQD (reference sequence). The trim removed 6 bases at V and 6 bases at J, leaving 12 bases unmatched. The CDR3 loop spans 17 amino acids. The CDR3 here is CASSPGLAGGLVREQYF. CDR3 coding DNA: TGCGCCAGCAGCCCAGGACTAGCGGGGGGGCTCGTCCGCGAGCAGTACTTC.

The rearrangement uses TRBV9 and TRBJ2-1, with D tentatively TRBD2 (6 bases). Trimming took off 4 bases at V and 1 base at J, with 21 bases between the two ends. The CDR3 sequence is 18 residues long. Germline loops: CDR1 SGDLS, CDR2 YYNGEE. CDR3 in amino acids: CASSPYAYLAESYNEQFF. The CDR3 DNA sequence: TGTGCCAGCAGCCCCTATGCCTACTTAGCGGAATCCTACAATGAGCAGTTCTTC.

V usage is TRBV5-6 and J usage is TRBJ2-6; D possibly corresponds to TRBD1 (5 bases). The CDR3 is made up of 17 amino acids. The V gene lost 5 bases and the J gene lost 0 bases, with 15 bases spanning the gap. Germline lookup yields CDR1 SGHDT and CDR2 YYEEEE. CDR3 residues: CASRTWTRNSGANVLTF. The CDR3, as DNA: TGTGCCAGCAGGACGTGGACACGAAACTCTGGGGCCAACGTCCTGACTTTC. Full variable domain (outside the CDR3, taken from reference TRBV5-6 and TRBJ2-6): DAGVTQSPTHLIKTRGQQVTLRCSPKSGHDTVSWYQQALGQGPQFIFQYYEEEERQRGNFPDRFSGHQFPNYSSELNVNALLLGDSALYLCASRTWTRNSGANVLTFGAGSRLTVL.

Concerning this clone: Its ends do not fully match the called genes, so a read error is possible. The gene calls are TRBV6-2 or TRBV6-3 and TRBJ2-7, with D tentatively TRBD2 (5 bases). The CDR3 has 13 amino acids. Germline V gene data show CDR1 as MNHEY and CDR2 as SVGEGT. Written as DNA, the CDR3 is TGTGCCAGCAGTTACTCCCTAAGACTATACGGGAACTTC. Amino acid sequence: CASSYSLRLYGNF.

The rearrangement links TRBV6-5 to TRBJ2-7; a weak D match, TRBD1 (5 bases). V gave up 4 bases and J gave up 2 bases, with 15 bases separating them. In germline, CDR1 is MNHEY, CDR2 SVGAGI. There are 15 residues in the CDR3. CDR3 amino acids: CASSLDRTLPYEQYF. The CDR3 DNA reads TGTGCCAGCAGTTTAGACAGAACTCTGCCCTACGAGCAGTACTTC.